The T cell receptor beta chain under discussion was sequenced for a study of CD8 T cells in ankylosing spondylitis. As regards this clonotype: Its antigen is undetermined.

Study conclusions and caveats: Seemingly characteristic of ankylosing spondylitis blood was a TCR beta motif consisting of several highly homologous variants. Significant enrichment of disease-linked clones was reported in matched ankylosing spondylitis synovial fluid. Previously reported in reactive arthritis synovial fluid and blood were some of the motif variants.

Researchers built TCR beta libraries using quantitative 5'-RACE with molecular barcodes. TCRdb passed the 5' RACE reads through MiXCR, listing each CDR3 protein once. The table has roughly 120,000 distinct CDR3 sequences, roughly an eighth seen once; the top ten hold under 3%. The clonotype was recovered from a female donor with ankylosing spondylitis or in good health (not recorded which). The sequenced material came from blood, either unsorted or a sorted T cell fraction (not recorded which).

In nucleotides, the CDR3 is TGTGCCAGCAGTTTTAGAGGGAGGAGAACACAGTTCTTC. Its protein is CASSFRGRRTQFF. The rearrangement uses TRBV28 and TRBJ2-1; D is perhaps TRBD2 (6 bases). Trimming cost V 3 bases and J 13 bases, with 16 bases left between them. This CDR3 has 13 amino acids. In germline, CDR1 is MDHEN, CDR2 SYDVKM.